A single sample gave rise to the 5 T cell receptor beta chains below, sequenced in a study of blood T cell repertoires in COVID-19. TCRdb's table, derived via immunoSEQ multiplex PCR, lists solely in-frame clones and lacks some. The sample shows approximately 210,000 clones, roughly 80% of them seen only once. Sequenced sample: peripheral blood. The receptors were sampled from a woman at least 80 years old with COVID-19, enrolled during active disease.

V is TRBV5-4 and J is TRBJ2-5; TRBD1 might be the D (5 bases). CDR3 size: 14 residues. Trimming stripped 5 bases from V and 4 bases from J, with 15 bases between. Germline V CDR1 and CDR2: SGHNT, YYREEE (reference sequence). CDR3 DNA: TGTGCCAGCAGTCCCGGTGGGGCTCGAGAGACCCAGTACTTC. Amino acid sequence: CASSPGGARETQYF.

This chain joins TRBV27 and TRBJ2-5; possibly TRBD2 for D (5 bases). This CDR3 is 12 amino acids long. Trimming took 3 bases from V and 4 from J, leaving 6 bases between them. Germline CDR1 and CDR2: MNHEY and SMNVEV (reference sequence). This CDR3 reads CASSFAGETQYF. The CDR3 DNA reads as TGTGCCAGCAGTTTCGCGGGAGAGACCCAGTACTTC.

The rearrangement joins TRBV6-2 or TRBV6-3 to TRBJ1-1; possibly TRBD1 for D (6 bases). Per germline, CDR1 MNHEY and CDR2 SVGEGT. The CDR3 has 17 residues. The V end lost 6 bases, the J end lost 1 base, and 21 bases lay between the germline ends. The CDR3 DNA is TGTGCCAGCAGCCCTATTGGGACACTTAGGGGGAACACTGAAGCTTTCTTT. It yields the protein CASSPIGTLRGNTEAFF.

The chain uses TRBV6-1 and TRBJ1-5; 11 bases align to TRBD1. Germline CDR1 reads MNHNS; CDR2 reads SASEGT. V dropped 2 bases and J dropped 6; count of bases not matched to a gene: 6. The CDR3 totals 16 residues. The CDR3 sequence: CASSEPAGTGGQPQHF. The CDR3 coding sequence is TGTGCCAGCAGTGAACCAGCCGGGACAGGGGGTCAGCCCCAGCATTTT.

The chain is built from TRBV15 and TRBJ1-2; 8 positions agree with TRBD1. The CDR3 runs 12 residues. Looked up from germline, CDR1 is LNHNV and CDR2 is YYDKDF (reference sequence). V trimming: 5 bases; J trimming: 8 bases; junction bases outside the gene matches: 4. Here the CDR3 DNA reads TGTGCCACCAGCGGTGACAGGGGCGGCTACACCTTC. This gives the protein CATSGDRGGYTF.